This T cell receptor beta chain was found in a study of CD8 T cells in ankylosing spondylitis. Between the trimmed V and J ends, which lost 3 bases and 7 bases, there was a span of 7 bases. The V gene's germline CDR1 is MNHEY and CDR2 SVGEGT. The CDR3 extends over 12 amino acids. TCRdb re-analysed the 5' RACE reads in MiXCR, keeping a single row per CDR3 protein. The sample holds roughly 230,000 distinct CDR3 sequences, 15% to 20% seen once. The specimen was blood, either unsorted or a sorted T cell fraction (not recorded which). The chain carries TRBV6-2 or TRBV6-3 and TRBJ1-5; D is unresolved. This receptor was obtained from a male donor with ankylosing spondylitis or in good health (not recorded which). The DNA for the CDR3 is TGTGCCAGCAGTTATGGTGGGCAGCCCCAGCATTTT. Translation: CASSYGGQPQHF.